The 20 T cell receptor beta chains listed next were all sequenced from one sample in a study of regulatory dendritic cells for organ transplantation. CFSE-labeled sorted T cells met regulatory or mature dendritic cells for over 4 days. Clones were read by immunoSEQ multiplex PCR, and TCRdb kept only the in-frame ones, dropping some. The data contain 13,000 or so clones, roughly 60% of them seen just once; the ten biggest clones take up about 1.2%. No antigens are known for them. Sequences were obtained from naive CD8+ T cells from blood cultured with dendritic cells. Subset: CD45RA+ naive T cells. The receptors here all came from a human donor in good health.

This clone was seen only a few times. The genes are TRBV9 and TRBJ2-1; 7 bases fit TRBD1. CDR3 length: 14 amino acids. Germline V CDR1 and CDR2: SGDLS, YYNGEE. With 6 bases clipped from V and 8 bases from J, the junction kept 11 bases outside the gene matches. In DNA form, the CDR3 reads TGTGCCAGCAACCCTGACAGGGATGAGGATGAGCAGTTCTTC. Encoded protein: CASNPDRDEDEQFF. Combining the CDR3 with reference TRBV9 and TRBJ2-1 gives the whole variable domain DSGVTQTPKHLITATGQRVTLRCSPRSGDLSVYWYQQSLDQGLQFLIQYYNGEERAKGNILERFSAQQFPDLHSELNLSSLELGDSALYFCASNPDRDEDEQFFGPGTRLTVL.

The sample holds a few counts of this clone. V is TRBV27 and J is TRBJ2-7; 9 nucleotides line up with TRBD2. Germline assignment: CDR1 MNHEY and CDR2 SMNVEV (reference sequence). The CDR3 runs 15 residues. V lost 5 bases and J lost 0; bases outside the gene matches: 5. The DNA of the CDR3 is TGTGCCAGCAGTACCGTAGCGGGGGCCTCCTACGAGCAGTACTTC. Its translation: CASSTVAGASYEQYF.

This chain joins TRBV27 and TRBJ1-4; the D gene is possibly TRBD1 (5 bases). V lost 0 bases, J lost 8 bases, and 10 bases lay in between. CDR1 is MNHEY, CDR2 SMNVEV, per germline (reference sequence). This CDR3 spans 14 amino acids. The CDR3 region is CASSLSGVGEKLFF. For the CDR3, the DNA is TGTGCCAGCAGTTTATCAGGGGTGGGAGAAAAACTGTTTTTT.

The chain joins TRBV6-5 to TRBJ1-2, with D unclear. Deletions cut 6 bases from V and 5 bases from J, with 13 bases between. The CDR3 is made up of 13 amino acids. Per germline, CDR1 MNHEY and CDR2 SVGAGI. CDR3 protein: CASSVGQRYGYTF. DNA for the CDR3: TGTGCCAGCAGCGTCGGGCAGCGGTATGGCTACACCTTC.

This chain joins TRBV15 and TRBJ2-5, with 14 nucleotides matching TRBD2. This CDR3 region has 15 residues. The trim removed 3 bases at V and 4 bases at J, leaving 1 base unmatched. Germline V gene data show CDR1 as LNHNV and CDR2 as YYDKDF (reference sequence). Here the CDR3 reads CATSRGLAGAETQYF. The CDR3 coding sequence is TGTGCCACCAGCAGGGGACTAGCGGGGGCAGAGACCCAGTACTTC.

This rearrangement joins TRBV7-9 to TRBJ1-1, with 7 bases aligning to TRBD1. The CDR3 has 15 amino acids. Germline-derived CDR1 and CDR2 are SEHNR and FQNEAQ (reference sequence). Trimming cost V 2 bases and J 5 bases; bases outside gene matches: 8. For the CDR3, the DNA is TGTGCCAGCAGCTTATTAGGGACAGACGGGACTGAAGCTTTCTTT. Translating it yields CASSLLGTDGTEAFF.

This clone was observed a handful of times. The V call is TRBV7-9, the J call TRBJ1-5; the D gene is possibly TRBD1 (5 bases). The germline V gene has CDR1 SEHNR and CDR2 FQNEAQ (reference sequence). The CDR3 consists of 15 residues. Trimming left V 5 bases short and J 9 bases short, with 20 bases between. CDR3 coding DNA: TGTGCCAGCAGCCGGGGACTGACCCGAGGGGCGCCCCAGCATTTT. Protein product: CASSRGLTRGAPQHF.

The chain joins TRBV14 to TRBJ1-1; TRBD1 matches 9 bases. The V gene end was trimmed by 4 bases and the J gene end by 2 bases; junction bases not matched to a gene: 8. Per germline, CDR1 SGHDN and CDR2 FVKESK. The CDR3 consists of 16 residues. CDR3 protein: CASSLRDRVFNTEAFF. CDR3 bases: TGTGCCAGCAGCCTCCGGGACAGGGTGTTTAACACTGAAGCTTTCTTT. Full variable domain (remainder filled in from reference TRBV14 and TRBJ1-1): EAGVTQFPSHSVIEKGQTVTLRCDPISGHDNLYWYRRVMGKEIKFLLHFVKESKQDESGMPNNRFLAERTGGTYSTLKVQPAELEDSGVYFCASSLRDRVFNTEAFFGQGTRLTVV.

This rearrangement joins TRBV6-5 to TRBJ2-5; D is possibly TRBD2 (5 bases). V was clipped by 2 bases and J by 4 bases, with 11 bases between them. Germline-derived CDR1 and CDR2 are MNHEY and SVGAGI. This CDR3 is 14 amino acids long. The CDR3 here is CASSYDPRGETQYF. The CDR3 DNA reads TGTGCCAGCAGTTACGATCCTCGGGGAGAGACCCAGTACTTC.

This clone was counted between two and nine times. The V call is TRBV7-9, the J call TRBJ2-7; D not resolved. The CDR3 has 13 amino acids. V lost 1 base and J lost 1, with 5 bases in between. Germline CDR1 is SEHNR and CDR2 is FQNEAQ (reference sequence). CDR3 region: CASSLVISYEQYF. The CDR3 coding sequence is TGTGCCAGCAGCTTAGTCATTTCCTACGAGCAGTACTTC.

V usage is TRBV9 and J usage is TRBJ1-2, with 7 bases lining up with TRBD1. There are 16 residues in the CDR3. Germline V gene data show CDR1 as SGDLS and CDR2 as YYNGEE. With 6 bases clipped from V and 9 bases from J, the junction kept 20 bases outside the gene matches. CDR3 amino acids: CASTDTQGSTGVSYTF. The CDR3 nucleotides are TGTGCCAGCACCGACACACAGGGATCAACAGGGGTGAGCTACACCTTC. Looking up the rest from reference TRBV9 and TRBJ1-2 gives the full variable domain: DSGVTQTPKHLITATGQRVTLRCSPRSGDLSVYWYQQSLDQGLQFLIQYYNGEERAKGNILERFSAQQFPDLHSELNLSSLELGDSALYFCASTDTQGSTGVSYTFGSGTRLTVV.

This sequence joins TRBV4-1 and TRBJ2-1, with TRBD1 identical over 10 bases. The CDR3 runs 15 residues. J was trimmed by 8 bases and V by 5 bases; bases with no gene match: 9. Per the germline V gene, CDR1 is MGHRA and CDR2 is YSYEKL. This chain's CDR3 is CASSFRDRGLDEQFF. DNA of the CDR3: TGCGCCAGCAGCTTCCGGGACAGGGGCCTGGATGAGCAGTTCTTC.

This clone appeared a few times. The J gene is TRBJ1-2, the V gene TRBV10-3; 8 nucleotides agree with TRBD1. This CDR3 contains 13 residues. Germline CDR1 ENHRY, CDR2 SYGVKD. V trimming: 2 bases; J trimming: 5 bases; junction bases outside the gene matches: 1. The CDR3 coding sequence is TGTGCCATCAGTGAGCAGGGGGCGTATGGCTACACCTTC. Protein sequence: CAISEQGAYGYTF.

V gene TRBV7-2 combines with J gene TRBJ2-1; TRBD1 is a possible D gene (5 bases). Trimming shortened V by 4 bases and J by 4 bases, and 17 bases separated the two germline ends. The length of the CDR3 is 16 residues. The V gene's germline CDR1 is SGHTA and CDR2 FQGNSA. The chain's CDR3 is CASSSTPGSSYNEQFF. The CDR3 bases are TGTGCCAGCAGCTCAACCCCAGGGTCCTCATACAATGAGCAGTTCTTC.

Written as DNA, the CDR3 is TGTGCCAGCAGCTTAGCCACCACAGGGGACACTGAAGCTTTCTTT. Its translation: CASSLATTGDTEAFF. The V and J genes are TRBV7-6 and TRBJ1-1, with TRBD1 matching over 7 bases. Trimming removed 0 bases from V and 3 bases from J; junction bases left unmatched: 4. This CDR3 region has 15 residues. Germline CDR1 SGHVS, CDR2 FNYEAQ.

The V gene is TRBV6-5, the J gene TRBJ2-3; D is ambiguous. Germline V gene lookup returns CDR1 MNHEY and CDR2 SVGAGI. V lost 2 bases, J lost 2 bases, and 5 bases lay in between. There are 13 residues in the CDR3. The CDR3 DNA sequence: TGTGCCAGCAGTTACGTGTACACAGATACGCAGTATTTT. Translated: CASSYVYTDTQYF.

The chain combines TRBV2 with TRBJ2-3, with 8 nucleotides matching TRBD2. The junction had 5 bases not matched to a gene; V was cut back by 4 bases and J by 2 bases. The CDR3 contains 15 residues. Germline V gives CDR1 SNHLY, CDR2 FYNNEI. The CDR3 reads CASSVTGGFTDTQYF. CDR3 sequence (DNA): TGTGCCAGCAGTGTAACGGGGGGGTTCACAGATACGCAGTATTTT.

V is TRBV5-4 and J is TRBJ1-2; TRBD1 matches 8 bases. The CDR3 length is 15 residues. Per the germline V gene, CDR1 is SGHNT and CDR2 is YYREEE (reference sequence). V shed 4 bases and J 4 bases; nucleotides not matched to a gene: 9. The CDR3 DNA sequence: TGTGCCAGCAGCATTCTTGGACAGGGAAGCTATGGCTACACCTTC. It specifies CASSILGQGSYGYTF.

This clone was observed a few times. V usage is TRBV19 and J usage is TRBJ2-5; D uncertain. Germline loops: CDR1 LNHDA, CDR2 SQIVND (reference sequence). Deletions cut 6 bases from V and 0 bases from J, with 14 bases between. This CDR3 is built from 15 residues. CDR3 in DNA: TGTGCCAGTAGACAACAGTCATCGTACCAAGAGACCCAGTACTTC. Translating gives CASRQQSSYQETQYF.

This clone has only a few counts. The gene calls are TRBV4-3 and TRBJ1-2, with TRBD1 as a possible D gene (5 bases). The germline V and J ends were trimmed by 0 bases and 6 bases, with 11 bases remaining between them. This CDR3 spans 14 amino acids. The V gene's germline CDR1 is LGHNA and CDR2 YSLEER. The CDR3 nucleotides read TGCGCCAGCAGCCAAGAAGGGGTGCGCGATGGCTACACCTTC. Its protein is CASSQEGVRDGYTF.